This T cell receptor beta chain was identified during a study of blood T cell repertoires in COVID-19 (dated by TCRdb to 2018 to 2020). Notes on the research overall: Collaborator samples came from the United States, Italy and Spain and covered acute and convalescent phases of COVID-19. The material from the prospective study consisted of cDNA or gDNA derived from T cells, B-cell-depleted T cells, or PBMCs. The dataset comprised deeply sampled blood TCRbeta repertoires from subjects exposed to, actively infected with, or recovered from COVID-19. The repertoires were released in a freely available public database meant as a resource for research on the immune response to SARS-CoV-2. Samples were obtained from the ongoing ImmuneRACE study (first 160 participants) and from over 1,000 subjects provided by 6 global collaborators. The sample metadata nearly always contained a de-identified subject ID, COVID-19 status, age in years and sex. Where HLA class I and class II types were available, the types were taken from metadata supplied by the sample provider, not from assay-based typing. Broader findings and caveats from the paper: How much clinical and demographic metadata was included differed by source and by participant, and the metadata was provided uncurated.

The CDR3, from cysteine to phenylalanine, totals 16 residues. Only the CDR3 region is kept as DNA, spanning 48 bases read in frame from base 1. At the junction V is shortened by 4 bases and J by 2 bases; bases outside the gene matches: 9. CDR1 SGHVS and CDR2 FQNEAQ are derived from the germline V gene. The immunoSEQ Assay, a bias-controlled multiplex PCR, was used to amplify TCRbeta CDR3 regions from genomic DNA. The paper's processing steps were these. Nucleated cell counts per sample were estimated from amplification of reference gene primers within the assay. To quantify the absolute abundance of each unique TCRbeta CDR3 rearrangement, sequence reads were collapsed and filtered. For each sample, productive Simpson clonality was calculated as the square root of Simpson's diversity index across productive rearrangements. Not all clones reach the TCRdb copy of this immuneACCESS table, which keeps in-frame sequences only. Checked studies attribute under half of the gap to unresolved V genes and leave the rest unexplained. V and J calls and clone size are those listed in that table; D and trimming were worked out from the DNA. Across this sample there are about 320,000 clones, with 70% to 90% seen only once. Of the sample, 6% to 9% falls within the top ten clones.

In the case of this clone: Its antigen remains undetermined. Base qualities are not recorded, but no much larger clone differs from it by a single base.

Collaborating institutions collected whole blood in K2EDTA tubes following their own protocols. For TCRbeta analysis, collaborator samples were shipped as frozen whole blood, as isolated PBMCs, or as DNA extracted from either sample type. The rearranged segments are TRBV7-8 and TRBJ2-7; TRBD1 lines up with 9 middle nucleotides. The receptor was isolated from a human donor in a cohort sampled during active COVID-19. Sequenced: peripheral blood. The CDR3 protein: CASSSNSGTGPYEQYF. The nucleotide sequence is given as TGTGCCAGCAGCTCGAACAGCGGGACAGGGCCCTACGAGCAGTACTTC.